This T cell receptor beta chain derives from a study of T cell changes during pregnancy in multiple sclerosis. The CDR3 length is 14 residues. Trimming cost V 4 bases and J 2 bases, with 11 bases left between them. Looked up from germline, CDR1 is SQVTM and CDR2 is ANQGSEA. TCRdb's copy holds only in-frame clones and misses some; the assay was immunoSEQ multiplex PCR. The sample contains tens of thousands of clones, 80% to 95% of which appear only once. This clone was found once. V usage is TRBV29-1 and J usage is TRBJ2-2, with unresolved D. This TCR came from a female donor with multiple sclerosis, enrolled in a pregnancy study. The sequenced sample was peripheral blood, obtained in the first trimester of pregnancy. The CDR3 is CSVAWLANTGELFF. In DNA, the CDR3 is TGCAGCGTTGCTTGGTTAGCAAACACCGGGGAGCTGTTTTTT.